This T cell receptor beta chain was captured in a study of blood T cell repertoires in COVID-19. Data came from immunoSEQ multiplex PCR; TCRdb stores just in-frame clones and leaves some out. The sample lists some 250,000 clones, approximately 90% occurring once. The sequence derives from a woman aged 40 to 50 who had recovered from COVID-19. The sequenced material came from peripheral blood.

In DNA form, the CDR3 reads TGTGCCAGCAGCCCCGGGACAGCGCTGAACACCGGGGAGCTGTTTTTT. This encodes CASSPGTALNTGELFF. The rearrangement joins TRBV5-4 to TRBJ2-2; 7 bases align to TRBD1. In germline, CDR1 is SGHNT, CDR2 YYREEE (reference sequence). This CDR3 has 16 residues. The V gene end was trimmed by 4 bases and the J gene end by 1 base; junction bases not matched to a gene: 7.